This TCR beta chain is drawn from a study of CD8 T cells in ankylosing spondylitis (dated 2017 in TCRdb). About the full investigation: The study set out to find disease-linked TCR variants by profiling T cell receptor beta repertoires in ankylosing spondylitis patients and healthy donors. The full study cohort was made up of under 30 ankylosing spondylitis patients and around 100 healthy donors. Peripheral blood was sampled, and synovial fluid was additionally collected from ankylosing spondylitis patients.

On this clonotype: The target of this receptor is not known. Since a much larger clone is just one base distant, this may be a read error.

The germline V gene (reference sequence) supplies CDR1 DFQATT and CDR2 SNEGSKA. Reading from cysteine to phenylalanine, the CDR3 counts 13 amino acids. Here the CDR3 DNA is all that survives: 39 bases in frame from base 1. General findings and caveats noted by the study authors: Blood from ankylosing spondylitis patients appeared to be characterized by a TCR beta motif composed of about eight highly homologous amino acid variants. The disease-linked clones showed a CD8+ phenotype and occurred at relatively low frequencies in peripheral blood. Some motif variants had previously been reported in the synovial fluid and blood of reactive arthritis patients, which suggests shared mechanisms of disease initiation. According to the report, matched synovial fluid samples from ankylosing spondylitis patients were significantly enriched for the disease-linked clones.

Sequencing was carried out with an Illumina HiSeq 2500. Quantitative 5'-RACE with molecular barcodes was used to prepare TCR beta libraries. In the original analysis: To identify disease-linked TCR variants, a new computational method was used, one built on a probabilistic model of VDJ rearrangement. TCRdb redid the processing of the public reads, applying fastp at Q25 and MiXCR, and retained in-frame beta chains. Every CDR3 protein is listed once, alongside the most common genes and DNA of its rows. TCRdb, not the authors, supplied the V and J calls. Present in this sample are about 510,000 distinct CDR3 sequences, approximately 5.3% of which were seen just once. Of the sample, 3.5% is held by the ten largest clones.

This TCR was recovered from a male donor with ankylosing spondylitis. The chain is made from TRBV20-1 and TRBJ2-1, with 12 junctional bases fitting TRBD2. The sample comprised blood, either unsorted or a sorted T cell fraction (not recorded which). DNA sequence: TGCAGTGCTAGAGATGGACTAGCGGGAAGGCAGATCTTC. Translation gives CSARDGLAGRQIF.